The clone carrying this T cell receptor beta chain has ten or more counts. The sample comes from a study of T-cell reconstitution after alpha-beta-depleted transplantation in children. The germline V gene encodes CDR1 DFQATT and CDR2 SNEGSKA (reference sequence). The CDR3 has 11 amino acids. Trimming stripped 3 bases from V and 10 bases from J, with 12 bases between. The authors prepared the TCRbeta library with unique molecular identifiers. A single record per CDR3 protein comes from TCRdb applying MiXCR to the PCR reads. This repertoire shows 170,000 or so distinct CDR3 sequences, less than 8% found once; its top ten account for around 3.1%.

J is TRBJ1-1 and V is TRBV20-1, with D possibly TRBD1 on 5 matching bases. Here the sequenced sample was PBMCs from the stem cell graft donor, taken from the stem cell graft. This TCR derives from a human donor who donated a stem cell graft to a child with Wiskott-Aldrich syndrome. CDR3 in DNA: TGCAGTGCTAGTGTCCGGGGGAGAGCTTTCTTT. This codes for CSASVRGRAFF.